This T cell receptor (beta chain) comes out of a study of T-cell memory formation after mild COVID-19. Study-wide background: TCR clusters mostly belonged to single donors.

TCRdb redid the calling of the 5' RACE reads with MiXCR, one entry per CDR3 protein. The sample carries tens of thousands of distinct CDR3 sequences, more than 11% recorded once. Germline V gene data show CDR1 as SGHRS and CDR2 as YFSETQ. The CDR3 runs 16 residues. Between the trimmed V and J ends, which lost 5 bases and 2 bases, there was a span of 19 bases. Study-level results: Most CD4+ clones that shrank were in CM and EM, while CD8+ ones turned up in EMRA. Later expanders leaned CD4+, whereas day 15 to 85 contracting clones were balanced CD4/CD8. Confirmation of SARS-CoV-2 specificity was lacking for second-wave clones peaking day 37.

Notes on this clonotype: The antigen remains undetermined.

The sequence was obtained from an adult woman who had mild COVID-19 (a few samples of this study predate the infection). Cell type and time point are not known. The rearrangement uses TRBV5-1 and TRBJ1-1; D might be TRBD1 (5 bases). Sequencing was carried out using PBMCs or a T cell subset sorted from them (not recorded which). CDR3 bases: TGCGCCAGCAGGGAGGCGGACATCTTTTCCAACACTGAAGCTTTCTTT. Encoded protein: CASREADIFSNTEAFF.